This TCR beta chain was observed in a study of shared clonotypes between healthy human individuals. About the study: Aged between 18 and 49, the donors were two women and three men. Each donor's CD4 naive and CD4 memory cells filled three plates apiece, CD8 naive two, and CD8 memory one.

Original methodology: Junction-only sequences without quality scores came from ImmunoSEQ, so filtering differed. The assay was immunoSEQ multiplex PCR, and TCRdb's table has in-frame clones only and misses some. The V and J calls and clone size come from that table; D and trimming were worked out from the DNA. This table holds around 2.5 million clones, roughly 93% found once. Trimming took off 6 bases at V and 0 bases at J, with 6 bases between the two ends. CDR3 length equals 13 residues. Germline lookup yields CDR1 SNHLY and CDR2 FYNNEI. Comment on this clone: One base away lies a much larger clone, so this may be a sequencing read error. The sample contains more than one DNA sequence encoding this CDR3.

CD4+ cells were split into CD45RA+ naive and CD45RA-negative memory subsets. The TCR was taken from a young man in good health. Some clones in this sample may be carry-over from other donors' samples. The sample comprised naive CD4+ T cells from PBMCs. Subset meaning: CD45RA+ positively selected. V is TRBV2 and J is TRBJ1-5; D gene unclear. CDR3 in DNA: TGTGCCAGCAGCCTAGATAGCAATCAGCCCCAGCATTTT. Protein product: CASSLDSNQPQHF.